A single sample is the source of the 21 T cell receptor beta chains below, sequenced in a study of glioma-infiltrating T cells after dendritic cell vaccination. The protocol was immunoSEQ multiplex PCR, while the TCRdb copy is restricted to in-frame clones and leaves out a portion. This repertoire shows about 92,000 clones, just over 85% found once; its top ten account for around a sixth. This specimen was blood, taken before dendritic cell vaccination. All receptors come from a human donor with glioblastoma.

This clone appeared once. This sequence joins TRBV7-2 and TRBJ2-7; 8 nucleotides align to TRBD1. CDR3 size: 16 residues. The germline gives CDR1 SGHTA, CDR2 FQGNSA. Trimming at V came to 5 bases and at J to 0 bases, leaving 9 bases not matched to a gene. CDR3 protein: CASSIQTGVNSYEQYF. Here the CDR3 DNA reads TGTGCCAGCAGCATTCAGACAGGGGTAAACTCCTACGAGCAGTACTTC. Supplemented by reference TRBV7-2 and TRBJ2-7, the full variable domain reads GAGVSQSPSNKVTEKGKDVELRCDPISGHTALYWYRQSLGQGLEFLIYFQGNSAPDKSGLPSDRFSAERTGGSVSTLTIQRTQQEDSAVYLCASSIQTGVNSYEQYFGPGTRLTVT.

This chain uses TRBV6-5 with TRBJ1-1; the D gene is possibly TRBD1 (5 bases). Trimming removed 0 bases at V and 5 bases at J, with 13 bases between. The CDR3 runs to 15 residues. Germline V lookup: CDR1 MNHEY, CDR2 SVGAGI. The CDR3 is CASSYSSRRETEAFF. In nucleotides, the CDR3 is TGTGCCAGCAGTTACTCCTCTCGCAGGGAAACTGAAGCTTTCTTT.

J is TRBJ2-2 and V is TRBV6-6; 7 bases agree with TRBD1. Germline assignment: CDR1 MNHNY and CDR2 SVGAGI (reference sequence). The CDR3 runs 15 residues. The V and J ends lost 6 bases and 4 bases, in that order; junction bases with no gene match: 8. The CDR3 here is CASSSAGGRTGELFF. Here the CDR3 DNA reads TGTGCCAGCAGCTCCGCAGGGGGTCGCACCGGGGAGCTGTTTTTT.

This chain connects TRBV5-6 to TRBJ2-1, with a weak D call TRBD2 (5 bases). Trimming left V 1 base short and J 8 bases short, with 16 bases between. The CDR3 is made up of 15 amino acids. Germline lookup yields CDR1 SGHDT and CDR2 YYEEEE. In DNA, the CDR3 is TGTGCCAGCAGCTTGATCGGGGAGCCCACCGATGAGCAGTTCTTC. Translation gives CASSLIGEPTDEQFF.

This chain connects TRBV9 to TRBJ1-5, with D possibly being TRBD1 (6 bases). The CDR3 contains 14 residues. Trimming cost V 4 bases and J 1 base, with 9 bases left between them. Germline lookup yields CDR1 SGDLS and CDR2 YYNGEE. CDR3 nucleotide sequence: TGTGCCAGCAGCCCTACAGGGAGCAATCAGCCCCAGCATTTT. As protein: CASSPTGSNQPQHF. Drawing the rest from reference TRBV9 and TRBJ1-5, the complete variable domain is DSGVTQTPKHLITATGQRVTLRCSPRSGDLSVYWYQQSLDQGLQFLIQYYNGEERAKGNILERFSAQQFPDLHSELNLSSLELGDSALYFCASSPTGSNQPQHFGDGTRLSIL.

This clone was counted only a few times. The chain combines TRBV5-8 with TRBJ1-1; 12 bases map to TRBD1. V trimming: 3 bases; J trimming: 3 bases; junction bases outside the gene matches: 9. The CDR3 is made up of 17 amino acids. CDR1 and CDR2 (germline): SGHTS, YDEGEE. CDR3: CASSSPGQGAEDTEAFF. DNA for the CDR3: TGTGCCAGCAGCTCACCGGGACAGGGGGCTGAGGACACTGAAGCTTTCTTT.

This sequence joins TRBV4-3 and TRBJ1-1; D remains ambiguous. This CDR3 has 15 residues. Germline V gene lookup returns CDR1 LGHNA and CDR2 YSLEER. V was shortened by 1 base and J by 3 bases, with 12 bases between the two germline ends. The CDR3 sequence is CASSQVYMAYTEAFF. CDR3 sequence (DNA): TGCGCCAGCAGCCAAGTTTATATGGCATACACTGAAGCTTTCTTT.

The V call is TRBV19, the J call TRBJ1-2; D is possibly TRBD1 (5 bases). The V gene's germline CDR1 is LNHDA and CDR2 SQIVND (reference sequence). The CDR3 spans 16 residues. Trimming left V 1 base short and J 2 bases short, with 14 bases between. CDR3 sequence: CASSIAATQVNYGYTF. The CDR3 DNA is TGTGCCAGTAGTATAGCAGCAACACAGGTGAACTATGGCTACACCTTC.

The chain is built from TRBV7-2 and TRBJ2-7, with 12 bases lining up with TRBD2. The CDR3 loop spans 16 amino acids. Looked up from germline, CDR1 is SGHTA and CDR2 is FQGNSA. V trimming: 4 bases; J trimming: 2 bases; junction bases outside the gene matches: 6. The CDR3 region is CASSYTSGGPPYEQYF. The CDR3 bases are TGTGCCAGCAGCTATACTAGCGGGGGGCCCCCCTACGAGCAGTACTTC.

This rearrangement joins TRBV7-2 to TRBJ2-7, with 7 bases aligning to TRBD2. Unmatched junction bases numbered 14, after V lost 2 bases and J lost 7 bases. Per germline, CDR1 SGHTA and CDR2 FQGNSA. CDR3 size: 16 residues. In DNA form, the CDR3 reads TGTGCCAGCAGCTTACCGGTCCTAGCGGAAGGGAGGGAGCAGTACTTC. Its protein product is CASSLPVLAEGREQYF.

The J gene is TRBJ2-7, the V gene TRBV28, with D possibly matching TRBD2 (5 bases). Per the germline V gene, CDR1 is MDHEN and CDR2 is SYDVKM. Trimming removed 5 bases from V and 5 bases from J, with 13 bases in between. CDR3 length: 13 residues. CDR3 amino acids: CASSLVEANEQYF. CDR3 nucleotide sequence: TGTGCCAGCAGTCTCGTGGAGGCGAACGAGCAGTACTTC. The whole variable domain, remainder taken from reference TRBV28 and TRBJ2-7, is DVKVTQSSRYLVKRTGEKVFLECVQDMDHENMFWYRQDPGLGLRLIYFSYDVKMKEKGDIPEGYSVSREKKERFSLILESASTNQTSMYLCASSLVEANEQYFGPGTRLTVT.

The chain uses TRBV2 and TRBJ1-5; 11 bases align to TRBD1. The junction had 8 bases not matched to a gene; V was cut back by 6 bases and J by 7 bases. From germline, CDR1 is SNHLY and CDR2 FYNNEI. The CDR3 totals 15 residues. CDR3 DNA sequence: TGTGCCAGCAGCCCTTGGACAGGGGGCCAACAGCCCCAGCATTTT. It yields the protein CASSPWTGGQQPQHF.

The rearrangement links TRBV7-2 to TRBJ1-5; D possibly corresponds to TRBD1 (5 bases). Trimming removed 1 base at V and 6 bases at J, with 19 bases between. Per germline, CDR1 SGHTA and CDR2 FQGNSA. This CDR3 comprises 17 residues. Here the CDR3 DNA reads TGTGCCAGCAGCTTAGGGGGGAGGGGCAGGCCAGGTCAGCCCCAGCATTTT. It encodes CASSLGGRGRPGQPQHF.

The chain links TRBV14 to TRBJ2-7; D perhaps matches TRBD2 (6 bases). Germline V gene sequence: CDR1 SGHDN, CDR2 FVKESK. Trimming took 3 bases from V and 0 from J, leaving 12 bases between them. The CDR3 has 15 residues. CDR3 sequence reads: CASSQAGSSSYEQYF. CDR3 nucleotides: TGTGCCAGCAGCCAGGCGGGGTCTAGCTCCTACGAGCAGTACTTC.

V and J are TRBV28 and TRBJ1-1, with 8 bases aligning to TRBD1. The CDR3 loop spans 17 amino acids. Trimming at V came to 6 bases and at J to 0 bases, leaving 12 bases not matched to a gene. CDR1 is MDHEN and CDR2 is SYDVKM in the germline V gene. The CDR3 nucleotides read TGTGCCAGCAGGGGGACAGGAAACTCTGGGGTGAACACTGAAGCTTTCTTT. Its protein product is CASRGTGNSGVNTEAFF.

The chain employs TRBV5-1 and TRBJ2-7, with D tentatively TRBD1 (6 bases). Trimming cost V 0 bases and J 5 bases, with 15 bases left between them. From germline, CDR1 is SGHRS and CDR2 YFSETQ. The CDR3 is 15 amino acids. CDR3 sequence: CASSLGTGFSDEQYF. For the CDR3, the DNA is TGCGCCAGCAGCTTGGGTACAGGGTTTTCAGACGAGCAGTACTTC. The full variable domain, completed using reference TRBV5-1 and TRBJ2-7, is KAGVTQTPRYLIKTRGQQVTLSCSPISGHRSVSWYQQTPGQGLQFLFEYFSETQRNKGNFPGRFSGRQFSNSRSEMNVSTLELGDSALYLCASSLGTGFSDEQYFGPGTRLTVT.

The J gene is TRBJ2-2, the V gene TRBV9; D may be TRBD1 (6 bases). The germline gives CDR1 SGDLS, CDR2 YYNGEE. CDR3 length equals 17 residues. V dropped 2 bases and J dropped 0 bases, with 14 bases sitting between them. The chain's CDR3 is CASSVLPGHSNTGELFF. The CDR3, as DNA: TGTGCCAGCAGCGTGTTACCGGGACACTCGAACACCGGGGAGCTGTTTTTT.

The CDR3 DNA sequence: TGTGCCAGCAGCAGCCCGGGGGGCAATGAGCAGTTCTTC. This codes for CASSSPGGNEQFF. This sequence joins TRBV7-3 and TRBJ2-1; 7 nucleotides align to TRBD2. CDR1 is SGHTA and CDR2 is FQGTGA in the germline V gene. The V gene end was trimmed by 5 bases and the J gene end by 6 bases; junction bases not matched to a gene: 4. CDR3 length: 13 amino acids.

The chain carries TRBV6-1 and TRBJ2-5; 7 nucleotides agree with TRBD1. V lost 2 bases, J lost 2 bases, and 5 bases stayed unmatched. The germline V gene has CDR1 MNHNS and CDR2 SASEGT. This CDR3 spans 15 amino acids. CDR3 DNA sequence: TGTGCCAGCAGTGAATCGGCAGGGGGTCAAGAGACCCAGTACTTC. Protein product: CASSESAGGQETQYF.

The chain employs TRBV2 and TRBJ2-3, with TRBD2 matching over 11 bases. CDR1 and CDR2 from the germline V gene are SNHLY and FYNNEI. The CDR3 is made up of 12 amino acids. After removal of 8 bases from V and 6 bases from J, the junction contained 1 base not matched to a gene. CDR3 nucleotides: TGTGCCAGCCGACTAGCGGGGGATACGCAGTATTTT. It codes for CASRLAGDTQYF.

The CDR3: CASSSMRQGYEQYF. CDR3 bases: TGCGCCAGCAGCTCAATGAGACAGGGTTACGAGCAGTACTTC. The V call is TRBV5-1, the J call TRBJ2-7; TRBD1 matches at 7 bases. V dropped 3 bases and J dropped 4; count of bases not matched to a gene: 7. CDR1 is SGHRS, CDR2 YFSETQ, per germline. The CDR3 contains 14 residues.